The entry that follows covers one TCR beta chain sequence. Its antigen is currently unknown. Given a much more abundant clone one base away, this may be a read error. The sample comes from a study of prognosis after radiotherapy for stage I lung cancer. General study points: It was not determined whether the expanded TCR clones were tumor-specific.

At both of two time points, roughly 5.4 milliliters of peripheral blood were drawn. The CDR3 totals 14 residues. The germline gives CDR1 SGHKS, CDR2 YYEKEE (reference sequence). J gave up 4 bases and V 0 bases, and 3 bases lay outside the gene matches. The genomic DNA TCR beta CDR3 region underwent two rounds of multiplex PCR. Specific primers for each TRBV and TRBJ gene were what first-round PCR used. TCRdb passed the multiplex PCR reads through MiXCR, listing each CDR3 protein once. The sample has 26,000 or so distinct CDR3 sequences, approximately 31% seen once. This chain connects TRBV5-5 to TRBJ2-5; 7 bases are shared with TRBD1. The receptor was derived from a donor over 45 with non-small cell lung cancer. The sequences come from PBMCs, collected before or after stereotactic body radiation therapy (not recorded which). CDR3 sequence reads: CASSLVTGLETQYF. In nucleotides, the CDR3 is TGTGCCAGCAGCTTGGTGACAGGGCTAGAGACCCAGTACTTC.